This TCR beta chain was captured by sequencing in a study of T cell responses to AZD1222 COVID-19 vaccine. General observations from the study: Most donors were white British and more were female, and clonal diversity was possibly underestimated.

Here immunoSEQ multiplex PCR was the method, and the copy in TCRdb shows in-frame clones only, minus some. This table has about 150,000 clones, less than 90% appearing once. From germline, CDR1 is SNHLY and CDR2 FYNNEI. This CDR3 spans 12 amino acids. Between the trimmed V and J ends, which lost 7 bases and 6 bases, there was a span of 12 bases. As regards this clone: Its antigen remains unknown.

This receptor was obtained from an adult in good health. The chain combines TRBV2 with TRBJ1-1; D unresolved. Source: peripheral blood, taken on day 0 of AZD1222 vaccination. This chain's CDR3 is CASMVWEAEAFF. CDR3 in DNA: TGTGCCAGCATGGTGTGGGAGGCTGAAGCTTTCTTT. Full variable domain (remainder filled in from reference TRBV2 and TRBJ1-1): EPEVTQTPSHQVTQMGQEVILRCVPISNHLYFYWYRQILGQKVEFLVSFYNNEISEKSEIFDDQFSVERPDGSNFTLKIRSTKLEDSAMYFCASMVWEAEAFFGQGTRLTVV.